The present entry profiles one TCR beta chain with its context. Its antigen remains unknown. The sample originates from a study of shared clonotypes between healthy human individuals. Trimming stripped 3 bases from V and 0 bases from J, with 12 bases between. In germline, CDR1 is KGHSH, CDR2 LQKENI. The CDR3 runs to 15 residues. Assay: immunoSEQ multiplex PCR; the TCRdb copy retains only in-frame clones and omits some. The sample holds about 1.1 million clones, approximately 77% seen once. Findings of the study overall: Across subsets, estimated richness was generally greater for naive than for memory populations.

The material sequenced was memory CD4+ T cells from PBMCs. Subset meaning: CD45RA-negative fraction. This receptor was obtained from a man aged 18 to 35 in good health. Some clones in this sample may be carry-over from other donors' samples. This sequence joins TRBV18 and TRBJ2-7, with D uncertain. The chain's CDR3 is CASSPNIQSSYEQYF. The DNA of the CDR3 is TGTGCCAGCTCACCCAATATACAGAGCTCCTACGAGCAGTACTTC.